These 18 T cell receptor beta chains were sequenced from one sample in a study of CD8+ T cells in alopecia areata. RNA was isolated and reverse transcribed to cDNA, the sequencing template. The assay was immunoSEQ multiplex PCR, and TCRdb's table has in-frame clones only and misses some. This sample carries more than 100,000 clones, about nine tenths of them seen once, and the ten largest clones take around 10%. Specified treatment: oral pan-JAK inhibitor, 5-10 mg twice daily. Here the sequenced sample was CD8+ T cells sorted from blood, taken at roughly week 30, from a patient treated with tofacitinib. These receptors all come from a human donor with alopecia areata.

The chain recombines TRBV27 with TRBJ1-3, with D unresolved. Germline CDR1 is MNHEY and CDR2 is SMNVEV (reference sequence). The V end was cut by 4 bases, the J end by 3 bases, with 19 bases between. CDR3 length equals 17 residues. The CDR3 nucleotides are TGTGCCAGCAGTTCCCTAATGACCGACCTGGATGGAAACACCATATATTTT. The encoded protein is CASSSLMTDLDGNTIYF.

The CDR3 DNA sequence: TGCGCCAGCAGCTTCGGAGAGGCCTACGAGCAGTACTTC. Its protein product is CASSFGEAYEQYF. The chain couples TRBV5-1 to TRBJ2-7; D call uncertain. The CDR3 spans 13 residues. Germline CDR1 and CDR2: SGHRS and YFSETQ. Trimming removed 2 bases from V and 2 bases from J, with 8 bases in between.

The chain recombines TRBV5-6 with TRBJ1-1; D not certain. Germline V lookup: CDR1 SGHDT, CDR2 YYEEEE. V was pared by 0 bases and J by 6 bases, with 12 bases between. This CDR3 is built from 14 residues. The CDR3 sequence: CASSLAIAGSEAFF. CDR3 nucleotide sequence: TGTGCCAGCAGCTTGGCCATTGCGGGTTCTGAAGCTTTCTTT.

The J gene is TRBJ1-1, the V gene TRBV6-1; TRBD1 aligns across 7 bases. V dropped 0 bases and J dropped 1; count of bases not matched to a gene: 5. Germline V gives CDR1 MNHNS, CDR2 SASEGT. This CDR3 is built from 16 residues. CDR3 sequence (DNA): TGTGCCAGCAGTGAAGCGTGGGGACAGCCGAACACTGAAGCTTTCTTT. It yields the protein CASSEAWGQPNTEAFF.

The CDR3 DNA follows: TGCAGCGTTGAAGGTTCAGCGGGGGACTCCTACAATGAGCAGTTCTTC. As protein: CSVEGSAGDSYNEQFF. The chain employs TRBV29-1 and TRBJ2-1, with 8 bases aligning to TRBD2. CDR1 is SQVTM, CDR2 ANQGSEA, per germline. The CDR3 is 16 residues long. V lost 1 base, J lost 0 bases, and 5 bases stayed unmatched.

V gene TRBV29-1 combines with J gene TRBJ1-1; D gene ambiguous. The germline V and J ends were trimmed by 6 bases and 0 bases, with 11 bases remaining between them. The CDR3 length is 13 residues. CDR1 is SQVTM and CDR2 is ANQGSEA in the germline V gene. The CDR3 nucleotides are TGCAGCGTCGAACCGGGGATGAACACTGAAGCTTTCTTT. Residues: CSVEPGMNTEAFF.

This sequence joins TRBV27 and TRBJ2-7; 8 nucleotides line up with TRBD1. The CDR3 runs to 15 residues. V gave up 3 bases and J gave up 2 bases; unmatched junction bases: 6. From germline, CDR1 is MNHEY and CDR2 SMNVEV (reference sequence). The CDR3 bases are TGTGCCAGCAGTTTCAACCCACAGGGGGCCTACGAGCAGTACTTC. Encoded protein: CASSFNPQGAYEQYF.

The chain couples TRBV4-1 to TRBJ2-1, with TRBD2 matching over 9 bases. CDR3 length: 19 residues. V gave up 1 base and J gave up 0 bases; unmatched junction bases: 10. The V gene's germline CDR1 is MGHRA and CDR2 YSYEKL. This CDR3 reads CASSQGPAGGVSSYNEQFF. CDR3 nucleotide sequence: TGCGCCAGCAGCCAAGGGCCAGCGGGAGGAGTTAGCTCCTACAATGAGCAGTTCTTC.

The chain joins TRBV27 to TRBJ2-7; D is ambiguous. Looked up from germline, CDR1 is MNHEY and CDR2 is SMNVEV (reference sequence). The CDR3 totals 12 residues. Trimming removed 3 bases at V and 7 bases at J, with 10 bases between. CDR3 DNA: TGTGCCAGCAGTTTTCATGGCGAAGAGCAGTACTTC. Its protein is CASSFHGEEQYF.

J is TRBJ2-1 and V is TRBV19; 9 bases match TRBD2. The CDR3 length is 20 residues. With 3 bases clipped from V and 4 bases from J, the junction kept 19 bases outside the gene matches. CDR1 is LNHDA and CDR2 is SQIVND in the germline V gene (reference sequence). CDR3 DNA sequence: TGTGCCAGTAGTATCTCTCCCGGACTAGCGTCAGACCCGACTTACAATGAGCAGTTCTTC. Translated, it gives CASSISPGLASDPTYNEQFF.

In DNA form, the CDR3 reads TGTGCCAGCAGCTTAGGGGACACCGGGGAGCTGTTTTTT. This translates into CASSLGDTGELFF. V gene TRBV7-9 combines with J gene TRBJ2-2, with D unclear. V lost 1 base and J lost 3, with 3 bases in between. CDR3 length equals 13 residues. Germline V gene lookup returns CDR1 SEHNR and CDR2 FQNEAQ (reference sequence).

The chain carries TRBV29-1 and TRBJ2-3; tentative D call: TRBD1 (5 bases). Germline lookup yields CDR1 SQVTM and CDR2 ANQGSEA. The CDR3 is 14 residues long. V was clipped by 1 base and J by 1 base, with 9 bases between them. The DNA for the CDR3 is TGCAGCGTTGAAGGGCAGGGTGGCACAGATACGCAGTATTTT. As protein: CSVEGQGGTDTQYF.

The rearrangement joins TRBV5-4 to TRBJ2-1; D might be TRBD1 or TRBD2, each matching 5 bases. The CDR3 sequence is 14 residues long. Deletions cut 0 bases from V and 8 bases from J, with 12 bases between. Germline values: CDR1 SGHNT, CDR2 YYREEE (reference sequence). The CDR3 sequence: CASSLVQGRDEQFF. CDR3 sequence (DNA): TGTGCCAGCAGCTTGGTCCAGGGACGCGATGAGCAGTTCTTC.

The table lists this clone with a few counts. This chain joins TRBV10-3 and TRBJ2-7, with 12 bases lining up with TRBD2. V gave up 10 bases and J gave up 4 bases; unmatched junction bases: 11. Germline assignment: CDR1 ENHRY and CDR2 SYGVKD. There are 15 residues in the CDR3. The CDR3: CATGEILAGGYEQYF. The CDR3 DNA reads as TGTGCCACCGGCGAGATACTAGCGGGGGGATACGAGCAGTACTTC.

The CDR3 DNA reads as TGCGCCAGCAGTCAATCATTCCAGAGCCGCGGGGACTACGAGCAGTACTTC. Residues: CASSQSFQSRGDYEQYF. V and J are TRBV23-1 and TRBJ2-7; D is perhaps TRBD2 (6 bases). TRBV23-1 is classed as an ORF, of uncertain function. Trimming left V 0 bases short and J 3 bases short, with 18 bases between. This CDR3 contains 17 residues.

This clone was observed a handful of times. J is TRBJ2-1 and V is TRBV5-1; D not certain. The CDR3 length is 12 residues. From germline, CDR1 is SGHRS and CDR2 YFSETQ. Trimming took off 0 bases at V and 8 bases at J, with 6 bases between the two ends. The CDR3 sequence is CASSLGGDEQFF. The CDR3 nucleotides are TGCGCCAGCAGCTTGGGTGGGGATGAGCAGTTCTTC.

Here the CDR3 reads CASSLTSGAYNEQFF. The CDR3 DNA sequence: TGTGCCAGCAGCTTGACTAGCGGGGCCTACAATGAGCAGTTCTTC. This chain joins TRBV11-1 and TRBJ2-1; 11 bases line up with TRBD2. Germline loops: CDR1 SGHAT, CDR2 FQDESV (reference sequence). V shed 3 bases, J shed 2 bases, and the junction held 0 bases outside the gene matches. This CDR3 comprises 15 residues.

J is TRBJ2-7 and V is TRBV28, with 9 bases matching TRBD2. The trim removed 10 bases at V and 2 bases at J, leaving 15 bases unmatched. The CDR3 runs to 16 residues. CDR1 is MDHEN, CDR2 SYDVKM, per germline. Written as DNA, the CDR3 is TGTGCCACCGCCGCTAGCGGGATTATATTGACCTACGAGCAGTACTTC. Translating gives CATAASGIILTYEQYF.